The source of this T cell receptor beta chain is a study of CD8+ T cells in alopecia areata. Across the whole study: A regimen of oral tofacitinib, 5 to 10 mg twice daily, was given to treated patients.

Notes on the study in general: Unlike in mice, where it was clearer, TCR sharing across patients was less clear, possibly HLA-related. Scalp samples also yield sequences from resident alphabeta T cells of normal skin.

Details on this clone: Its antigen is undetermined.

In alopecia areata patients, both lesional scalp punch biopsies and peripheral blood were collected. The authors extracted RNA and reverse transcribed it into cDNA as the sequencing template. This table comes from immunoSEQ multiplex PCR, and its TCRdb copy is limited to in-frame clones, with some not included. This sample has some 20,000 clones, with around 66% found just once. Between the trimmed V and J ends, which lost 0 bases and 5 bases, there was a span of 19 bases. CDR1 and CDR2 (germline): SGHAT, FQNNGV. The CDR3 loop spans 17 amino acids. The sequence came from a human donor with alopecia areata. The specimen comprised skin, sampled at week 0. The V gene is TRBV11-2, the J gene TRBJ2-5, with D possibly called TRBD1 or TRBD2 (6 bases each). CDR3 residues: CASSLDREGGSVETQYF. CDR3 DNA sequence: TGTGCCAGCAGCTTAGATAGAGAAGGGGGGTCGGTTGAGACCCAGTACTTC. The full variable domain, rest sourced from reference TRBV11-2 and TRBJ2-5, is EAGVAQSPRYKIIEKRQSVAFWCNPISGHATLYWYQQILGQGPKLLIQFQNNGVVDDSQLPKDRFSAERLKGVDSTLKIQPAKLEDSAVYLCASSLDREGGSVETQYFGPGTRLLVL.